The rows below give T cell receptor beta chains drawn from one sample of a study of Graves' ophthalmopathy and Graves' hyperthyroidism. TCRdb reprocessed the multiplex PCR reads with MiXCR, giving one entry per CDR3 protein. This sample has about 590,000 distinct CDR3 sequences, with less than 45% found just once. Sequenced: peripheral blood or thyroid tissue (not recorded which). The receptors derive from an adult man with Graves' hyperthyroidism. Each CDR3 is given with its conserved first and last residue.

V gene	CDR3 protein
TRBV2	CASSERGSSYEQYF
TRBV12-3/TRBV12-4	CASSLGGDVETQYF
TRBV29-1	CSVDRDRSYEQYF
TRBV20-1	CSARPTANTGELFF
TRBV9	CASSRTGGAWTEAFF
TRBV20-1	CSARRRGGLDEQYF
TRBV29-1	CSSVDSSYGYTF
TRBV6-5	CASSPTGIGNTIYF
TRBV7-9	CASSPGLAGNEQFF
TRBV24-1	CATRKTGTDTQYF
TRBV13	CASSLLAGAYVLTF
TRBV6-2/TRBV6-3	CASSYSRSNQPQHF
TRBV3-1	CASSPRGLGETQYF
TRBV15	CATSRVTGETQYF
TRBV7-6	CASRLLAGTQEQYF
TRBV7-2	CASSIIVSSYNSPLHF
TRBV29-1	CSVEEKGTPYEQYF
TRBV7-9	CASSLEGVGETQYF
TRBV12-3/TRBV12-4	CASSLERGRPQHF
TRBV7-9	CAGSLGVMSTEAFF
TRBV29-1	CSVEGLGESYNEKLFF
TRBV15	CATSRDRRVGGYTF
TRBV6-5	CASTRGTSSYNEQFF
TRBV2	CASSEGGANQPQHF
TRBV7-3	CASAGDGANVLTF
TRBV5-6	CASSRRDRGSAETQYF
TRBV5-4	CASSLAGSDPQETQYF
TRBV7-9	CASSPDGGETQYF
TRBV5-6	CASSSRTSGVYEQYF
TRBV24-1	CATSDPRTGTEAFF
TRBV5-4	CASSGTTPGELFF
TRBV7-9	CASSPTDTRSGNTIYF
TRBV10-3	CASSLTDSYGYTF
TRBV7-6	CASSYDVGAGANVLTF
TRBV12-3/TRBV12-4	CATSQWGGLGEQYF
TRBV6-1	CASTLTTGGNQPQHF
TRBV28	CAAGTAYEQYF
TRBV4-1	CASSQALTGILGNQPQHF
TRBV5-6	CASSWGVTGELFF
TRBV7-2	CASSLTQSYEQYF
TRBV12-3/TRBV12-4	CAGSLARNGFPLSYEQYF
TRBV10-1	CASSDSGGAEKLFF
TRBV12-3/TRBV12-4	CASSLNTGENQPQHF
TRBV5-8	CASSKKGQGRETQYF
TRBV19	CASSMRGGETQYF
TRBV7-9	CASPRVYSTGELFF
TRBV7-3	CASSTSGQGGNEHF
TRBV20-1	CSARDDGSGKGHEQYF
TRBV19	CASRAGVIGYGYTF